This T cell receptor (beta chain) was found in a study of human T cells and chemical hapten exposure. Across the study: Each week of the approximately 23-week study, patients had diphenylcyclopropenone applied to the scalp.

Study-level findings and limits: TCRs above 1 in 1000 frequency did not change with DPC sensitization. Alopecia in the donors means their immune response may deviate from healthy people's.

Time point indicated: patch test 3, about 24 weeks after DPC sensitization. Treatment noted: therapeutic diphenylcyclopropenone sensitization with weekly scalp DPC. Note on this clonotype: Antigen: not known.

In the authors' methods: Samples held a median of about 94,000 TCRs, range about 23,224–700,000. Each CDR3 protein gets one entry after TCRdb re-called the RACE reads with MiXCR. The V and J calls come from TCRdb's annotation, not from the publication. Here the sample spans about 190,000 distinct CDR3 sequences, 24% being singletons. V dropped 2 bases and J dropped 3 bases, with 22 bases sitting between them. Germline V CDR1 and CDR2: SQVTM, ANQGSEA. CDR3 length equals 17 residues. The receptor's source is a woman between 35 and 50 years old with alopecia areata. Some clones in this sample may be carry-over from other donors' samples. The sequencing used whole blood, collected in connection with sensitization to the hapten diphenylcyclopropenone (DPC). The rearrangement links TRBV29-1 to TRBJ1-1; TRBD1 might be the D (6 bases). In DNA form, the CDR3 reads TGCAGCGTTGAAACAAACAGGGATACCCTATCGTACACTGAAGCTTTCTTT. Amino acid sequence: CSVETNRDTLSYTEAFF.